The clone carrying this T cell receptor beta chain was seen just once. This sample stems from a study of blood T cell repertoires in COVID-19. CDR1 and CDR2 from the germline V gene are SQVTM and ANQGSEA. V shed 6 bases and J shed 1 base, with 19 bases lying between them. The CDR3 runs 15 residues. Measured with immunoSEQ multiplex PCR; TCRdb has only the in-frame clones, and not every one. The sample gives 100,000 to 150,000 clones, around 89% of which show up once; more than 3.5% is in the top ten. The TCR originated in a man aged 60 to 69 with COVID-19, enrolled during active disease. The material sequenced was peripheral blood. The chain joins TRBV29-1 to TRBJ2-7; D perhaps matches TRBD1 (6 bases). This CDR3 reads CSVEPTDRNSYEQYF. The CDR3 coding sequence is TGCAGCGTCGAACCCACCGACAGGAATTCCTACGAGCAGTACTTC.